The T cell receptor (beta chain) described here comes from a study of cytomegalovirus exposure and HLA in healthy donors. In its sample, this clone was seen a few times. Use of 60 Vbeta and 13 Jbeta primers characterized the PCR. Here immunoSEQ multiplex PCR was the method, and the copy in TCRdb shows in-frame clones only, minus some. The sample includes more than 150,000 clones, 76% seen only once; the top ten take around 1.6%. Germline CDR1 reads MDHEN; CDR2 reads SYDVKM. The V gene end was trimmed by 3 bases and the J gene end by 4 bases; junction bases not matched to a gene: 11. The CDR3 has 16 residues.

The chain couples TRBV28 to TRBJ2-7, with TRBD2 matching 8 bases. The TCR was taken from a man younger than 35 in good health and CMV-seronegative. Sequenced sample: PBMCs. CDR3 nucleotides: TGTGCCAGCAGTTTGGTTAGCGGGACCATCCTTTACGAGCAGTACTTC. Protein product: CASSLVSGTILYEQYF.